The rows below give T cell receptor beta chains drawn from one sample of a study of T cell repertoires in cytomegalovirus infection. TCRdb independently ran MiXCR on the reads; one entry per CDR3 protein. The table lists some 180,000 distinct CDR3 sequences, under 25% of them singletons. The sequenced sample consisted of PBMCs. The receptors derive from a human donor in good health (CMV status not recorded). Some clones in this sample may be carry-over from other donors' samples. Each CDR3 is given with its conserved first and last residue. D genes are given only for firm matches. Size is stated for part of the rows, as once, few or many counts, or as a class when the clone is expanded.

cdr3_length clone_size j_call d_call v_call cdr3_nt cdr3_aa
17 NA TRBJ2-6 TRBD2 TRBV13 TGTGCCAGCAGCTTATTCTCGGGAGGTTCCGGGGCCAACGTCCTGACTTTC CASSLFSGGSGANVLTF
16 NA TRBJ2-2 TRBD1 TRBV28 TGTGCCAGCAGTTTGTTCAGGACAGGGAACACCGGGGAGCTGTTTTTT CASSLFRTGNTGELFF
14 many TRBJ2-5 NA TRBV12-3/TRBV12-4 TGTGCCAGCTCCGAGACGGGAGTCCAGGAGACCCAGTACTTC CASSETGVQETQYF
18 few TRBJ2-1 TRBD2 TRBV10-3 TGTGCCATCAGTGATAGTGGGACTAGCGGGAATCTGTGGAATGAGCAGTTCTTC CAISDSGTSGNLWNEQFF
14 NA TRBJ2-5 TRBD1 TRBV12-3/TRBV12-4 TGTGCCAGCAGTCAGGACAGGGGCCAAGAGACCCAGTACTTC CASSQDRGQETQYF
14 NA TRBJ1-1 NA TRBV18 TGTGCCAGCTCACCCCCCGGGGGGGACACTGAAGCTTTCTTT CASSPPGGDTEAFF
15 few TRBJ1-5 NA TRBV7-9 TGTGCCAGCAGCTTATCCTCTGTAAACAATCAGCCCCAGCATTTT CASSLSSVNNQPQHF
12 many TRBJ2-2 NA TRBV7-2 TGTGCCAGCAGCCCCGGTTCCGGGGAGCTGTTTTTT CASSPGSGELFF
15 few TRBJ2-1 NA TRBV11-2 TGTGCCAGCAGCGGGACACAAAACTTTTACAATGAGCAGTTCTTC CASSGTQNFYNEQFF
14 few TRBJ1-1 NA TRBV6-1 TGTGCCAGCAGTGAAGACGTCTGGTACACTGAAGCTTTCTTT CASSEDVWYTEAFF
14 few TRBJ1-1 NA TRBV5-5 TGTGCCAGCAGCTTGCAATCGGTGAACACTGAAGCTTTCTTT CASSLQSVNTEAFF
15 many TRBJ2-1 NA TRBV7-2 TGTGCCAGCAGCGTAGGCGGGGCCTCCTACAATGAGCAGTTCTTC CASSVGGASYNEQFF
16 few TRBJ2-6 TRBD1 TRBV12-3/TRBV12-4 TGTGCCAGCAGAGGACAGGGACAACCTGGGGCCAACGTCCTGACTTTC CASRGQGQPGANVLTF
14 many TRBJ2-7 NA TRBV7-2 TGTGCCAGCAGACCCAACCGGGACACCTACGAGCAGTACTTC CASRPNRDTYEQYF
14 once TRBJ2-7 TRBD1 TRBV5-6 TGTGCCAGCAGCGGGGGACAGACATTCTACGAGCAGTACTTC CASSGGQTFYEQYF